The clone carrying this T cell receptor beta chain showed up just a few times. Its antigen is as yet unknown. TCR beta libraries were prepared from cDNA with unique molecular identifiers. T cells numbering about 0.85 to 10 million yielded about 500,000 cDNA molecules. TCRdb re-called the PCR reads with MiXCR, one entry per CDR3 protein. The table has roughly 620,000 distinct CDR3 sequences, 44% seen once. This sample was included in a study of post-analysis software for immune sequencing data. The wider study: The cohort encompassed relapsing-remitting, secondary progressive and progressive-relapsing multiple sclerosis disease courses.

Study-level findings and limits: Included in a set of several TRBV segments more frequent in patients than controls were TRBV5-6, TRBV5-1 and TRBV20-1. Compared against controls, patients with multiple sclerosis displayed significantly lower normalized Chao1 diversity. F measure clustering grouped samples strongly by preparation batch.

CDR3 length equals 15 residues. Germline CDR1 and CDR2: SGHAT and FQNNGV. The J segment lost 4 bases and the V segment lost 1 base, leaving 5 bases of the junction unmatched. Sequencing was performed on blood. This chain connects TRBV11-2 to TRBJ1-2; 8 bases match TRBD1. This TCR was sampled from a girl between 10 and 17 years old with multiple sclerosis. Written as DNA, the CDR3 is TGTGCCAGCAGCTTAGTGTGGGACAGGAGCTATGGCTACACCTTC. This sequence encodes CASSLVWDRSYGYTF. The complete variable domain, with remaining parts taken from reference TRBV11-2 and TRBJ1-2, reads EAGVAQSPRYKIIEKRQSVAFWCNPISGHATLYWYQQILGQGPKLLIQFQNNGVVDDSQLPKDRFSAERLKGVDSTLKIQPAKLEDSAVYLCASSLVWDRSYGYTFGSGTRLTVV.